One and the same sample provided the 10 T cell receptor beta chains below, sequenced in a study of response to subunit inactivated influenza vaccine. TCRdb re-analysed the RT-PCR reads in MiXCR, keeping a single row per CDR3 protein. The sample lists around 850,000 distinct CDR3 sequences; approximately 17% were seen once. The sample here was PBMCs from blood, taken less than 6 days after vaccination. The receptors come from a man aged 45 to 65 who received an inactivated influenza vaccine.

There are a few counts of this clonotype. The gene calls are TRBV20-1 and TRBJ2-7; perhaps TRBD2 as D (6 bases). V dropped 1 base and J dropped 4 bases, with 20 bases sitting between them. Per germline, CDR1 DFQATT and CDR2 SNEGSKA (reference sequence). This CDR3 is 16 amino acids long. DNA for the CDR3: TGCAGTGCTAGAGGTGCGTCCGGGAGTCTTACGTACGAGCAGTACTTC. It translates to CSARGASGSLTYEQYF.

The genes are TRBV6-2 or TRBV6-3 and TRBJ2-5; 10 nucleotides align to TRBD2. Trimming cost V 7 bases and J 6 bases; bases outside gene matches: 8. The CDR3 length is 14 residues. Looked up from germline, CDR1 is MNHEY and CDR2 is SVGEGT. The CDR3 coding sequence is TGTGCCAGCACTCTCCCTAGCGGGAGTAAGACCCAGTACTTC. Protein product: CASTLPSGSKTQYF.

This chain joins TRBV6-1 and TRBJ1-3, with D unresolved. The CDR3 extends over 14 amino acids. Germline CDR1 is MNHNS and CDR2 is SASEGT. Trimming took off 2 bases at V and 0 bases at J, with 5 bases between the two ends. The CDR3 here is CASSEQISGNTIYF. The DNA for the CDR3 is TGTGCCAGCAGTGAACAGATCTCTGGAAACACCATATATTTT.

The CDR3 coding sequence is TGTGCCAGCCACTTCAGGGCAGGGGGCAGGCGTGGCTATGGCTACACCTTC. Residues: CASHFRAGGRRGYGYTF. The V and J genes are TRBV6-1 and TRBJ1-2, with 8 bases that match TRBD1. The germline V gene has CDR1 MNHNS and CDR2 SASEGT. This CDR3 region has 17 residues. Unmatched junction bases numbered 18, after V lost 8 bases and J lost 4 bases.

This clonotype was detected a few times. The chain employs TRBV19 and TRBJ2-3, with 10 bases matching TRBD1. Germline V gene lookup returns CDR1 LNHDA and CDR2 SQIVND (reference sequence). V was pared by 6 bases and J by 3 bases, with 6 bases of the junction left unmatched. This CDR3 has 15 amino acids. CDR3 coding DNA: TGTGCCAGTAGGCGGACAGGGGGAGGTACAGATACGCAGTATTTT. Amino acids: CASRRTGGGTDTQYF.

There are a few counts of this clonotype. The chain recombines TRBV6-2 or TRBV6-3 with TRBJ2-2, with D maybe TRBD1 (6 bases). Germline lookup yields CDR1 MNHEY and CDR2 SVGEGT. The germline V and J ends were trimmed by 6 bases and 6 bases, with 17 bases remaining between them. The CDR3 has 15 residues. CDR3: CASSPDRTSAGELFF. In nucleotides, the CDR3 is TGTGCCAGCAGCCCAGACAGGACGAGTGCCGGGGAGCTGTTTTTT.

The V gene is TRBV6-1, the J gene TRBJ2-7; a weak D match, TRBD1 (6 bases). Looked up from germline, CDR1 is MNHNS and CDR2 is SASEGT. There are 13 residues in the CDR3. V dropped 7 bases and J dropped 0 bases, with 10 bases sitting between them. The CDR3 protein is CASNQGISYEQYF. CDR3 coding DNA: TGTGCCAGCAATCAGGGGATCTCCTACGAGCAGTACTTC.

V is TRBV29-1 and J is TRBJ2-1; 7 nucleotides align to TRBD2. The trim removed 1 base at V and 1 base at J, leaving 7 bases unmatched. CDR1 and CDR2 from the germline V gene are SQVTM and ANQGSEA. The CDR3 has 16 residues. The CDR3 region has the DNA TGCAGCGTTGAAGCGACTAGCCGGGGTTCCTACAATGAGCAGTTCTTC. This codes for CSVEATSRGSYNEQFF.

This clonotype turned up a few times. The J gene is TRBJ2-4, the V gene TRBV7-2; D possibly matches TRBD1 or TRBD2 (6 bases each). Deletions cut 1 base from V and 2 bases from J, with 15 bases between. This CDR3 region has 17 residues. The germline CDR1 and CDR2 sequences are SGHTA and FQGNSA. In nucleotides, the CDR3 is TGTGCCAGCAGCTTAGTCATAGGGGGGCGGTCCAAAAACATTCAGTACTTC. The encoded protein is CASSLVIGGRSKNIQYF.

The CDR3 DNA is TGTGCCAGCAGTGTAGCGGGACTTTACGAGCAGTACTTC. This codes for CASSVAGLYEQYF. This chain uses TRBV6-1 with TRBJ2-7; 8 nucleotides agree with TRBD2. This CDR3 spans 13 amino acids. The germline CDR1 and CDR2 sequences are MNHNS and SASEGT. V dropped 4 bases and J dropped 4; count of bases not matched to a gene: 3.